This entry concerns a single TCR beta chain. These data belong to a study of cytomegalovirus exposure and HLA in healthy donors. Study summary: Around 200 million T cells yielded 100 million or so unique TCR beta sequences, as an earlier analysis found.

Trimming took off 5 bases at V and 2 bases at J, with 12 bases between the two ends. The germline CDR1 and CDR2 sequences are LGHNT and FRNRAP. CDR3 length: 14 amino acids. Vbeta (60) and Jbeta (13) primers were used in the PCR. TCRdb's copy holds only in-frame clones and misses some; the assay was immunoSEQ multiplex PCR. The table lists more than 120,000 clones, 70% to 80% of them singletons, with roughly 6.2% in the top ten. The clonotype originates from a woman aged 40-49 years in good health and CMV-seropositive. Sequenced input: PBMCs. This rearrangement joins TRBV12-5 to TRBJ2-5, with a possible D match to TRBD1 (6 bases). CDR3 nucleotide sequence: TGTGCTAGTGGTCCGGGACAACCACAAGAGACCCAGTACTTC. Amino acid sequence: CASGPGQPQETQYF.